This TCR beta chain was recorded in a study of blood T cell repertoires in COVID-19. Whole-study context: PBMCs, B-cell-depleted T cells, or T cells were the source of the cDNA or gDNA that made up the material.

The germline V gene encodes CDR1 MNHNY and CDR2 SVGAGI (reference sequence). The CDR3 is 15 residues long. V lost 0 bases and J lost 4; bases outside the gene matches: 6. Here immunoSEQ multiplex PCR was the method, and the copy in TCRdb shows in-frame clones only, minus some. Of over 250,000 clones listed, around nine tenths are singletons. Individuals drawn from 24 US areas were about 18 to 100 years old. Each participant's cohort was designated according to participant-reported clinical history. Symptom resolution, clearance, or two negative PCRs marked the recovered donors of Cohort 3. The chain recombines TRBV6-6 with TRBJ2-7, with 7 bases lining up with TRBD1. The material sequenced was PBMCs or T cells enriched from blood (not recorded which). The receptor comes from a woman between 18 and 29 years old who had recovered from COVID-19. CDR3 coding DNA: TGTGCCAGCAGTTACTCACCCGGGACAGCATACGAGCAGTACTTC. Translated, it gives CASSYSPGTAYEQYF.